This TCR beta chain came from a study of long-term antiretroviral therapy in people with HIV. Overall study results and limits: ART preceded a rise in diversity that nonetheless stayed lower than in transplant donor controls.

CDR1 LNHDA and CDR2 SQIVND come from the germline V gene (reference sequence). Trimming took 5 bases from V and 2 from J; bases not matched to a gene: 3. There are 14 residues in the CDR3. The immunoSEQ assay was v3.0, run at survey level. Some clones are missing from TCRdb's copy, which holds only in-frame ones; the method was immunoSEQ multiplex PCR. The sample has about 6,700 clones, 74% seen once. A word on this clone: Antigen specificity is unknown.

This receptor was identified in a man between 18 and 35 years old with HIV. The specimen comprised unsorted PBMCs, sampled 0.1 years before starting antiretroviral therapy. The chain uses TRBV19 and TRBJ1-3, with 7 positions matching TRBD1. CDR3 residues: CASSPGTAGNTIYF. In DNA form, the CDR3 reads TGTGCCAGTAGTCCCGGGACAGCTGGAAACACCATATATTTT.